The 7 T cell receptor beta chains given below trace back to one sample, sequenced in a study of Graves' ophthalmopathy and Graves' hyperthyroidism (dated 2018 in TCRdb). The sequencer was an Illumina HiSeq 2000. For repertoire sequencing, the TCR beta CDR3 regions were amplified from RNA transcripts. The first round of RT-PCR was done with HTBI primers and the Qiagen OneStep RT-PCR kit, and was followed by a second round of multiplex PCR, then size selection and purification. TCRdb applied fastp at Q25 and MiXCR to the public reads, then kept only in-frame beta chains. Identical CDR3 protein sequences are pooled into one entry, listed with their most common genes and DNA. A total of 650,000 to 900,000 distinct CDR3 sequences appear in this sample, around 40% of them only once. 40% to 55% of the sample comes from the top ten. Source material: peripheral blood. These receptor sequences come from an adult man with Graves' ophthalmopathy.

This clonotype was counted between two and nine times. In DNA form, the CDR3 reads TGTGCCAGCAGACCGGGACAGGCCATCTACGAGCAGTACTTC. It translates to CASRPGQAIYEQYF. This rearrangement joins TRBV27 to TRBJ2-7; 8 bases are a match to TRBD1. Germline lookup yields CDR1 MNHEY and CDR2 SMNVEV (reference sequence). The CDR3 runs to 14 residues. Trimming removed 6 bases from V and 3 bases from J; junction bases left unmatched: 7.

The chain carries TRBV10-3 and TRBJ1-1, with 7 nucleotides matching TRBD1. The CDR3 has 15 amino acids. Trimming at V came to 8 bases and at J to 4 bases, leaving 13 bases not matched to a gene. The germline gives CDR1 ENHRY, CDR2 SYGVKD. CDR3 protein: CAISRGGRGVTEAFF. Written as DNA, the CDR3 is TGTGCCATCTCGAGAGGAGGCAGGGGGGTCACTGAAGCTTTCTTT.

This clonotype came up many times. The rearrangement links TRBV7-9 to TRBJ2-5, with D tentatively TRBD1 or TRBD2 (5 bases each). Per the germline V gene, CDR1 is SEHNR and CDR2 is FQNEAQ (reference sequence). V was pared by 5 bases and J by 5 bases, with 27 bases between. The CDR3 is 18 residues long. The CDR3 DNA reads as TGTGCCAGCAGCCTCACCGCCGGGGCGACATACCGGAGGGAGACCCAGTACTTC. Protein product: CASSLTAGATYRRETQYF.

The chain carries TRBV20-1 and TRBJ1-1; tentatively, D is TRBD1 (6 bases). The CDR3 has 16 amino acids. Trimming left V 0 bases short and J 2 bases short, with 16 bases between. Germline V CDR1 and CDR2: DFQATT, SNEGSKA (reference sequence). CDR3 in amino acids: CSARDGLPTGNTEAFF. As DNA, the CDR3 is TGCAGTGCTAGAGATGGGTTGCCGACAGGAAACACTGAAGCTTTCTTT.

The chain links TRBV24-1 to TRBJ2-3, with 15 bases fitting TRBD2. The CDR3 spans 18 residues. Germline V gene lookup returns CDR1 KGHDR and CDR2 SFDVKD. The ends lost 3 bases at V and 3 bases at J; junction bases unmatched: 6. Here the CDR3 reads CATSDRTSGGVGTDTQYF. The CDR3 DNA reads as TGTGCCACCAGTGATCGGACTAGCGGGGGGGTTGGGACAGATACGCAGTATTTT.

This clonotype appeared many times. The rearrangement links TRBV9 to TRBJ1-1; D not resolved. The CDR3 is 14 amino acids. The germline V gene encodes CDR1 SGDLS and CDR2 YYNGEE. V lost 1 base and J lost 4, with 11 bases in between. DNA of the CDR3: TGTGCCAGCAGCGTATTAATGGGAGGCACTGAAGCTTTCTTT. It specifies CASSVLMGGTEAFF.

The gene calls are TRBV11-2 and TRBJ2-2; D is perhaps TRBD1 (6 bases). V was pared by 4 bases and J by 0 bases, with 15 bases between. The CDR3 consists of 17 residues. Germline V gene data show CDR1 as SGHAT and CDR2 as FQNNGV. The CDR3 coding sequence is TGTGCCAGCAGCTCATTACAGGGTCACTCGAACACCGGGGAGCTGTTTTTT. It is translated as CASSSLQGHSNTGELFF.